Reported below is one T cell receptor beta chain. As yet, its antigen is unknown. This sample is part of a study of monozygotic twins with inflammatory bowel disease. Study-level findings and limits: No detectable difference in repertoire similarity separated concordant from discordant twins, possibly as a result of limited power.

From its re-call of the 5' RACE reads, TCRdb lists each CDR3 protein once, without DNA. In total, the table holds around 190,000 distinct CDR3 sequences. The TCR comes from a human donor with ulcerative colitis or Crohn's disease, or a healthy co-twin of an affected twin (not recorded which). Sequencing was done on a sample of blood.

CDR3 loop: CSARDLQGYGGTEAFF. The chain carries TRBV20-1 and TRBJ1-1; TCRdb reports TRBD1, a call that lacks DNA to check it against. This CDR3 region has 16 residues. Germline CDR1 reads DFQATT; CDR2 reads SNEGSKA (reference sequence).